This T cell receptor (beta chain) was documented in a study of control samples from healthy donors and cancer patients. V was trimmed by 4 bases and J by 2 bases, leaving 14 bases between them. This CDR3 has 16 amino acids. Germline values: CDR1 ENHRY, CDR2 SYGVKD. Only in-frame clones appear in the TCRdb table, and some are missing; sequencing was by immunoSEQ multiplex PCR. The table shows roughly 160,000 clones, with 88% occurring only once. Material: blood. This receptor was taken from a woman aged 25 to 39 in good health. The chain carries TRBV10-3 and TRBJ2-2; D ambiguous. CDR3 DNA sequence: TGTGCCATCAGTGTTGTGCCAACCCGAAACACCGGGGAGCTGTTTTTT. Protein: CAISVVPTRNTGELFF.